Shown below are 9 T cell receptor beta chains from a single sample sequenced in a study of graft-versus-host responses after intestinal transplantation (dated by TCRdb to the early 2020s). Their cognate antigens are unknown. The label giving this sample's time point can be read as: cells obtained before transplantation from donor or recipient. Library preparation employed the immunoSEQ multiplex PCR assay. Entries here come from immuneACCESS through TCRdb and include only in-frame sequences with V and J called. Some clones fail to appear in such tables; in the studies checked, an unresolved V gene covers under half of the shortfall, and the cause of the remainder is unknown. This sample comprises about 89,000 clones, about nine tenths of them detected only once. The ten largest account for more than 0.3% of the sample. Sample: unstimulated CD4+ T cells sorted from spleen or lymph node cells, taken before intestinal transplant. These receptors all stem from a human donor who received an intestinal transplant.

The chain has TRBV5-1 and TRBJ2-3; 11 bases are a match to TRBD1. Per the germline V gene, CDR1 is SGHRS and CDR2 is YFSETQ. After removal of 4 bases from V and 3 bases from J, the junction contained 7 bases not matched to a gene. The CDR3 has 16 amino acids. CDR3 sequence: CASSPGQGAGTDTQYF. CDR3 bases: TGCGCCAGCAGCCCCGGACAGGGGGCTGGAACAGATACGCAGTATTTT.

CDR3 protein: CASSLAFSYEQYF. The DNA for the CDR3 is TGTGCCAGCAGCTTAGCGTTCTCCTACGAGCAGTACTTC. J is TRBJ2-5 and V is TRBV7-6, with D unresolved. The DNA end lines up better with TRBJ2-7; the J call may be wrong. This CDR3 region has 13 residues. CDR1 SGHVS and CDR2 FNYEAQ come from the germline V gene.

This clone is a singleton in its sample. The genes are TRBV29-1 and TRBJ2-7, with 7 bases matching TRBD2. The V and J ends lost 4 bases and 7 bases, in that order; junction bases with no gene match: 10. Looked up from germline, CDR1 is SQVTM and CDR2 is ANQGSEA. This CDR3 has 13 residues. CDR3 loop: CSVGDYPWEEQYF. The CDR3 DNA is TGCAGCGTTGGGGACTACCCCTGGGAAGAGCAGTACTTC.

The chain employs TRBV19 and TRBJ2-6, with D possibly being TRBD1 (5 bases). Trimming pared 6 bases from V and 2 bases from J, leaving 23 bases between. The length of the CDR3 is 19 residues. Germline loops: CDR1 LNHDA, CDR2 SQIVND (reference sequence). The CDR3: CASRMRVAGLLAGANVLTF. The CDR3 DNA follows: TGTGCCAGTAGGATGCGAGTCGCAGGGTTGTTAGCTGGGGCCAACGTCCTGACTTTC. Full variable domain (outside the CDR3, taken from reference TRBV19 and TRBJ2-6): DGGITQSPKYLFRKEGQNVTLSCEQNLNHDAMYWYRQDPGQGLRLIYYSQIVNDFQKGDIAEGYSVSREKKESFPLTVTSAQKNPTAFYLCASRMRVAGLLAGANVLTFGAGSRLTVL.

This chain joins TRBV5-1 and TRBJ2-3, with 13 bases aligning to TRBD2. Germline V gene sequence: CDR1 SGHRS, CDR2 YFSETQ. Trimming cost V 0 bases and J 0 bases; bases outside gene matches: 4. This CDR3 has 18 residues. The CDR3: CASSLVRTSGGSTDTQYF. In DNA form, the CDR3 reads TGCGCCAGCAGCTTGGTAAGGACTAGCGGGGGAAGCACAGATACGCAGTATTTT.

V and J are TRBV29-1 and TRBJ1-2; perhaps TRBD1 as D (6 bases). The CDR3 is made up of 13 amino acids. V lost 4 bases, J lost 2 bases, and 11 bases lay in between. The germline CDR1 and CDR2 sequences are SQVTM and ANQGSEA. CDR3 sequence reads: CSVAPDSNYGYTF. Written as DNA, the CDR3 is TGCAGCGTTGCCCCGGACAGCAACTATGGCTACACCTTC.

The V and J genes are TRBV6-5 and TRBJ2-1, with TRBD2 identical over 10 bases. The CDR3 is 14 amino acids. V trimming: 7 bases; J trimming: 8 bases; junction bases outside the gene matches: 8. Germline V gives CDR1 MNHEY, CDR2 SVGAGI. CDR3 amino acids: CASTSGLAGDEQFF. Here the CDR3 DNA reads TGTGCCAGCACTTCTGGGCTAGCGGGAGATGAGCAGTTCTTC.

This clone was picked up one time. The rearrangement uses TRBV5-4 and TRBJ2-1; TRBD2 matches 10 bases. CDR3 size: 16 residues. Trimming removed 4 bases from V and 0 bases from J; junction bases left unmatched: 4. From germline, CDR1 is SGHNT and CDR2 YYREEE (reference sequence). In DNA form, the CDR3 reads TGTGCCAGCAGCCCGGGACTAGCGAGCTCCTACAATGAGCAGTTCTTC. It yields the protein CASSPGLASSYNEQFF.

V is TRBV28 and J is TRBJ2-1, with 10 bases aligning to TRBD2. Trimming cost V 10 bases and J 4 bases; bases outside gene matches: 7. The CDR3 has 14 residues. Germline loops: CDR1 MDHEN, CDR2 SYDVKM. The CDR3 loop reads CATSGLALYNEQFF. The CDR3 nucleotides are TGTGCCACTTCGGGACTAGCGCTATACAATGAGCAGTTCTTC.